This entry lists 27 T cell receptor beta chains sequenced from one sample in a study of T cells after yellow fever vaccination. Each CDR3 protein is one row after TCRdb ran MiXCR on the 5' RACE reads. The top ten clones hold about 40% of a sample with roughly 190,000 distinct CDR3 sequences, approximately 10% of them seen once. Material: CD8+ T cells sorted from PBMCs, obtained 15 days after the yellow fever booster vaccination. The receptor source for this set is a young man who received the YFV17D yellow fever vaccine.

V and J are TRBV12-3 or TRBV12-4 and TRBJ1-4; unclear D gene. The CDR3 loop spans 12 amino acids. Trimming pared 1 base from V and 10 bases from J, leaving 7 bases between. CDR3 amino acids: CASSLVGLKLFF. CDR3 bases: TGTGCCAGCAGTTTAGTCGGACTAAAACTGTTTTTT.

The genes are TRBV4-3 and TRBJ2-1; tentatively, D is TRBD1 (6 bases). Looked up from germline, CDR1 is LGHNA and CDR2 is YSLEER. V lost 0 bases and J 5 bases, leaving 14 bases between the germline ends. CDR3 length equals 16 residues. The CDR3 here is CASSQDPWGPNNEQFF. DNA of the CDR3: TGCGCCAGCAGCCAAGATCCTTGGGGGCCCAACAATGAGCAGTTCTTC.

The rearrangement uses TRBV18 and TRBJ2-7; D remains ambiguous. V dropped 0 bases and J dropped 4 bases, with 4 bases sitting between them. Germline CDR1 reads KGHSH; CDR2 reads LQKENI. The CDR3 has 12 residues. CDR3: CASSPPSYEQYV. The DNA of the CDR3 is TGTGCCAGCTCACCACCGAGTTACGAGCAGTACGTC.

Only a few counts were recorded for this clonotype. The chain links TRBV29-1 to TRBJ2-3, with D perhaps given as TRBD1 or TRBD2 (5 bases each). The CDR3 totals 14 residues. Trimming left V 6 bases short and J 3 bases short, with 16 bases between. CDR1 is SQVTM and CDR2 is ANQGSEA in the germline V gene. The CDR3 region is CSVAGTLGTDTQYF. The CDR3 coding sequence is TGCAGCGTCGCCGGGACCCTCGGAACAGATACGCAGTATTTT.

J is TRBJ2-5 and V is TRBV12-3 or TRBV12-4; D unresolved. The CDR3 runs 14 residues. Trimming left V 6 bases short and J 5 bases short, with 16 bases between. CDR3 sequence: CASSPEVDEETQYF. CDR3 nucleotides: TGTGCCAGCAGCCCCGAGGTGGACGAGGAGACCCAGTACTTC.

This chain joins TRBV15 and TRBJ2-3; D remains unclear. The length of the CDR3 is 17 residues. V lost 2 bases to trimming and J lost 2 bases, with 17 bases between them. The germline gives CDR1 LNHNV, CDR2 YYDKDF (reference sequence). The DNA of the CDR3 is TGTGCCACCAGCAGAACCCGGGCCGAGGCTTACACAGATACGCAGTATTTT. Translation: CATSRTRAEAYTDTQYF.

In its sample, this clonotype was seen a few times. The CDR3 DNA is TGTGCCAGCAGCTGGGACAGGGGTTTCAACTATGGCTACACCTTC. Translation: CASSWDRGFNYGYTF. The chain couples TRBV7-9 to TRBJ1-2; 10 nucleotides agree with TRBD1. The CDR3 is 15 residues long. The V gene's germline CDR1 is SEHNR and CDR2 FQNEAQ (reference sequence). V lost 4 bases and J lost 2; bases outside the gene matches: 4.

The chain employs TRBV11-2 and TRBJ1-2, with 9 positions matching TRBD1. The CDR3 consists of 14 residues. Trimming cost V 5 bases and J 7 bases; bases outside gene matches: 8. Looked up from germline, CDR1 is SGHAT and CDR2 is FQNNGV. Here the CDR3 DNA reads TGTGCCAGCAGCCTCGGGACAGGGCCAACTGGCTACACCTTC. Its translation: CASSLGTGPTGYTF.

The J gene is TRBJ1-4, the V gene TRBV5-1; no firm D call. With 0 bases removed from V and 9 bases from J, the gap between germline ends came to 3 bases. Germline CDR1 and CDR2: SGHRS and YFSETQ. This CDR3 has 11 residues. The CDR3 loop is CASSLGQKLFF. CDR3 coding DNA: TGCGCCAGCAGCTTGGGACAAAAACTGTTTTTT.

The genes are TRBV2 and TRBJ2-7; no clear D. Trimming took 1 base from V and 0 from J, leaving 7 bases between them. Germline CDR1 is SNHLY and CDR2 is FYNNEI. The CDR3 consists of 14 residues. CDR3 bases: TGTGCCAGCAGTGAAGAGGGCAGCTCCTACGAGCAGTACGTC. Protein sequence: CASSEEGSSYEQYV.

This clonotype was counted at least ten times. For the CDR3, the DNA is TGTGCCAGCATAGTCGGCCTGTACACCGGGGAGCTGTTTTTT. Translating it yields CASIVGLYTGELFF. The chain carries TRBV6-6 and TRBJ2-2, with unresolved D. The CDR3 covers 14 residues. V was shortened by 7 bases and J by 3 bases, with 12 bases between the two germline ends. CDR1 is MNHNY and CDR2 is SVGAGI in the germline V gene (reference sequence).

This clonotype occurred a few times. The chain recombines TRBV7-6 with TRBJ2-1; 13 bases map to TRBD2. The CDR3 has 18 amino acids. From germline, CDR1 is SGHVS and CDR2 FNYEAQ. V shed 0 bases, J shed 4 bases, and the junction held 6 bases outside the gene matches. As DNA, the CDR3 is TGTGCCAGCAGCTTAGCCCTACTAGCGGGGGGGCCTTACAATGAGCAGTTCTTC. As protein: CASSLALLAGGPYNEQFF.

A word on this clonotype: The junction and the germline gene differ at one end; a read error may be behind it. The chain employs TRBV7-3 and TRBJ2-3; 9 bases fit TRBD1. Germline V gives CDR1 SGHTA, CDR2 FQGTGA. The CDR3 length is 15 residues. The CDR3 reads CASSLTGGTADTQYF. DNA for the CDR3: TGTGCCAGCAGTTTAACAGGGGGCACGGCAGATACGCAGTATTTT.

J is TRBJ1-6 and V is TRBV12-3 or TRBV12-4; D is unclear. This CDR3 has 12 residues. V lost 5 bases to trimming and J lost 13 bases, with 12 bases between them. CDR3 DNA sequence: TGTGCCAGCAGTGCCCCCCCTTGGCCCCTCCACTTT. It specifies CASSAPPWPLHF.

This clonotype turned up a few times. This chain links TRBV7-2 with TRBJ2-3; 7 bases match TRBD1. From germline, CDR1 is SGHTA and CDR2 FQGNSA. V gave up 3 bases and J gave up 2 bases; unmatched junction bases: 5. The CDR3 runs 15 residues. CDR3 protein: CASSFRGRTTDTQYF. CDR3 in DNA: TGTGCCAGCAGCTTTAGGGGGCGTACCACAGATACGCAGTATTTT.

A few counts support this clonotype. The chain links TRBV7-9 to TRBJ1-6, with 9 bases aligning to TRBD1. The CDR3 extends over 15 amino acids. Unmatched junction bases numbered 9, after V lost 5 bases and J lost 10 bases. CDR1 and CDR2 (germline): SEHNR, FQNEAQ (reference sequence). Written as DNA, the CDR3 is TGTGCCAGCAGCGCGCCGGGACAGGGTAAATCACCCCTCCACTTT. This codes for CASSAPGQGKSPLHF.

This clonotype has more than one count but fewer than ten. The rearrangement uses TRBV7-2 and TRBJ2-7; no reliable D call. V lost 5 bases to trimming and J lost 6 bases, with 14 bases between them. The CDR3 spans 13 residues. Germline assignment: CDR1 SGHTA and CDR2 FQGNSA. CDR3 nucleotides: TGTGCCAGCAGCAACGGACGGATCGGCGAGCAGTACGTC. Encoded protein: CASSNGRIGEQYV.

Only a few counts were recorded for this clonotype. The chain joins TRBV20-1 to TRBJ1-1; possibly TRBD1 for D (5 bases). CDR1 DFQATT and CDR2 SNEGSKA come from the germline V gene (reference sequence). CDR3 length equals 14 residues. V was trimmed by 0 bases and J by 7 bases, leaving 15 bases between them. CDR3 sequence: CSARDETGYLEAFF. The CDR3 DNA reads TGCAGTGCTAGAGATGAAACAGGCTACCTTGAAGCTTTCTTT.

The V gene is TRBV6-2 or TRBV6-3, the J gene TRBJ2-1; 10 positions agree with TRBD2. V lost 6 bases to trimming and J lost 0 bases; unmatched junction nucleotides: 5. CDR1 is MNHEY, CDR2 SVGEGT, per germline. The CDR3 spans 16 residues. CDR3 sequence: CASSLAGAHSYNEQFF. The CDR3 DNA reads TGTGCCAGCAGCCTAGCGGGGGCACACTCCTACAATGAGCAGTTCTTC.

The V and J genes are TRBV12-5 and TRBJ1-1; perhaps TRBD1 as D (5 bases). Germline V gene data show CDR1 as LGHNT and CDR2 as FRNRAP. The length of the CDR3 is 13 residues. The V and J ends lost 6 bases and 5 bases respectively, with 13 bases between them. DNA of the CDR3: TGTGCTAGTGGCCAAACAGGTCTAACTGAAGCTTTCTTT. Translating gives CASGQTGLTEAFF.

This clonotype was detected a few times. The rearrangement links TRBV29-1 to TRBJ2-5, with 7 bases matching TRBD2. CDR1 is SQVTM, CDR2 ANQGSEA, per germline. CDR3 length equals 13 residues. J gave up 7 bases and V 2 bases, and 7 bases lay outside the gene matches. The chain's CDR3 is CSVERLGEGTQYF. DNA for the CDR3: TGCAGCGTTGAAAGACTAGGGGAGGGGACCCAGTACTTC. The full variable domain, its missing parts supplied by reference TRBV29-1 and TRBJ2-5, is SAVISQKPSRDICQRGTSLTIQCQVDSQVTMMFWYRQQPGQSLTLIATANQGSEATYESGFVIDKFPISRPNLTFSTLTVSNMSPEDSSIYLCSVERLGEGTQYFGPGTRLLVL.

About this clonotype: A read error may be the cause here, since a much bigger clone is one base away. The genes are TRBV7-9 and TRBJ2-4; D gene ambiguous. Per germline, CDR1 SEHNR and CDR2 FQNEAQ (reference sequence). The V end lost 8 bases, the J end lost 12 bases, and 14 bases lay between the germline ends. The CDR3 length is 11 residues. Here the CDR3 DNA reads TGTGCCAGCTGCGCTGACTTCTCTCAGTACTTC. Translated: CASCADFSQYF.

This clonotype was counted only a few times. The V call is TRBV6-6, the J call TRBJ1-1, with no clear D. This CDR3 comprises 17 residues. Germline V gene data show CDR1 as MNHNY and CDR2 as SVGAGI (reference sequence). The ends were cut back, 0 bases at V and 0 bases at J, with 14 bases in the middle. The CDR3 is CASSYSRQTKLNTEAFF. For the CDR3, the DNA is TGTGCCAGCAGTTACTCTCGGCAGACGAAACTGAACACTGAAGCTTTCTTT.

V gene TRBV11-2 combines with J gene TRBJ2-1; 8 nucleotides match TRBD1. V was pared by 5 bases and J by 8 bases, with 2 bases of the junction left unmatched. Germline CDR1 reads SGHAT; CDR2 reads FQNNGV. CDR3 length: 12 residues. CDR3 sequence reads: CASSTTGDEQFF. The DNA of the CDR3 is TGTGCCAGCAGCACGACAGGGGATGAGCAGTTCTTC.

This clonotype was detected only a few times. The chain combines TRBV15 with TRBJ1-3; D unclear. The V gene's germline CDR1 is LNHNV and CDR2 YYDKDF (reference sequence). The CDR3 consists of 15 residues. V lost 2 bases to trimming and J lost 0 bases, with 8 bases between them. The CDR3 sequence: CATSRRGSSGNTIYF. The CDR3 nucleotides read TGTGCCACCAGCAGACGCGGGAGCTCTGGAAACACCATATATTTT.

This clonotype was picked up a small number of times. Here the CDR3 reads CASSQERSRFTDTQYF. DNA for the CDR3: TGCGCCAGCAGCCAAGAACGCAGTCGATTCACAGATACGCAGTATTTT. V is TRBV4-1 and J is TRBJ2-3; no clear D gene. Germline loops: CDR1 MGHRA, CDR2 YSYEKL. The CDR3 sequence is 16 residues long. Between the trimmed V and J ends, which lost 0 bases and 2 bases, there was a span of 12 bases.

This clonotype turned up a few times. This chain uses TRBV9 with TRBJ2-1, with 13 positions matching TRBD2. The ends lost 4 bases at V and 4 bases at J; junction bases unmatched: 5. The CDR3 extends over 16 amino acids. The germline V gene has CDR1 SGDLS and CDR2 YYNGEE. The CDR3 DNA sequence: TGTGCCAGCAGCCTCCGACTAGCGGGGGGTTACAATGAGCAGTTCTTC. Translated, it gives CASSLRLAGGYNEQFF.